Listed below are T cell receptor beta chains from one sample, sequenced in a study of blood T cell dynamics during melanoma immunotherapy. Data came from immunoSEQ multiplex PCR; TCRdb stores just in-frame clones and leaves some out. The sample carries 7,500 to 9,000 clones, roughly 85% recorded once. This specimen was blood, taken from a patient treated with checkpoint blockade. These receptors were obtained from a human donor with melanoma. The CDR3 runs from the conserved cysteine through the conserved F or W. The D gene is left open where the match is weak. Part of the rows lack a size; the others show once, few, many or a class for expanded clones.

d_call: TRBD2; v_call: TRBV7-9; clone_size: .; j_call: TRBJ2-7; cdr3_nt: TGTGCCAGCAGCTTAGAAGGTAGCGGGAGTATCCACGAGCAGTACTTC; cdr3_aa: CASSLEGSGSIHEQYF
d_call: TRBD2; v_call: TRBV5-1; clone_size: .; j_call: TRBJ2-1; cdr3_nt: TGCGCCAGCAGCCCAGGGACTAGCGGGGGCAATGAGCAGTTCTTC; cdr3_aa: CASSPGTSGGNEQFF
d_call: .; v_call: TRBV29-1; clone_size: .; j_call: TRBJ2-7; cdr3_nt: TGCAGCGTTACGACAGGACCAACCTACGAGCAGTACTTC; cdr3_aa: CSVTTGPTYEQYF
d_call: .; v_call: TRBV15; clone_size: .; j_call: TRBJ1-3; cdr3_nt: TGTGCCACCACTCCAGGCTCTGGAAACACCATATATTTT; cdr3_aa: CATTPGSGNTIYF
d_call: TRBD2; v_call: TRBV5-1; clone_size: few; j_call: TRBJ2-7; cdr3_nt: TGCGCCAGCAGCTTTGGGCTAGCGGCCAGCTACGAGCAGTACTTC; cdr3_aa: CASSFGLAASYEQYF
d_call: TRBD1; v_call: TRBV7-2; clone_size: .; j_call: TRBJ1-1; cdr3_nt: TGTGCCAGCAGCTTTCAGGACAGGAGGTCGCGTCGGGCTTTCTTT; cdr3_aa: CASSFQDRRSRRAFF
d_call: .; v_call: TRBV18; clone_size: .; j_call: TRBJ2-7; cdr3_nt: TGTGCCAGCTCACTCTTAGGCTACGAGCAGTACTTC; cdr3_aa: CASSLLGYEQYF
d_call: .; v_call: TRBV19; clone_size: .; j_call: TRBJ2-7; cdr3_nt: TGTGCCAGTAGCCAACTCGGGGGCTCACGCTACGAGCAGTACTTC; cdr3_aa: CASSQLGGSRYEQYF
d_call: .; v_call: TRBV7-3; clone_size: few; j_call: TRBJ2-7; cdr3_nt: TGTGCCAGCAGCGCCGGCTTTGGGGGCTACGAGCAGTACTTC; cdr3_aa: CASSAGFGGYEQYF
d_call: TRBD1; v_call: TRBV29-1; clone_size: .; j_call: TRBJ1-2; cdr3_nt: TGCAGCGTTACAGCCGGGACAGCTAACTATGGCTACACCTTC; cdr3_aa: CSVTAGTANYGYTF
d_call: .; v_call: TRBV28; clone_size: once; j_call: TRBJ1-5; cdr3_nt: TGTGCCAGCCACACCGGGGGGGTCCGGCCCCAGCATTTT; cdr3_aa: CASHTGGVRPQHF
d_call: .; v_call: TRBV5-6; clone_size: .; j_call: TRBJ2-7; cdr3_nt: TGTGCCAGCAGCTTGTCGGTCACCTACGAGCAGTACTTC; cdr3_aa: CASSLSVTYEQYF
d_call: .; v_call: TRBV15; clone_size: .; j_call: TRBJ1-5; cdr3_nt: TGTGCCACCAGCAGAGCGGGGGGTTTTGGCAATCAGCCCCAGCATTTT; cdr3_aa: CATSRAGGFGNQPQHF
d_call: TRBD2; v_call: TRBV19; clone_size: .; j_call: TRBJ2-1; cdr3_nt: TGTGCCAGTAGGGACCTCCGAGGAGCGGGAGGCCTTAGCAATGAGCAGTTCTTC; cdr3_aa: CASRDLRGAGGLSNEQFF
d_call: .; v_call: TRBV5-1; clone_size: .; j_call: TRBJ2-7; cdr3_nt: TGCGCCAGCAGCTCGGGACTCAGGGGCTCTAAGGAGCAGTACTTC; cdr3_aa: CASSSGLRGSKEQYF
d_call: TRBD1; v_call: TRBV5-1; clone_size: .; j_call: TRBJ2-7; cdr3_nt: TGCGCCAGCGGCGCCGGGACAGGGGTCGAGCAGTACTTC; cdr3_aa: CASGAGTGVEQYF
d_call: .; v_call: TRBV5-6; clone_size: .; j_call: TRBJ2-2; cdr3_nt: TGTGCCAGCAGCTTTCTGATCGGGGAGCTGTTTTTT; cdr3_aa: CASSFLIGELFF
d_call: TRBD1; v_call: TRBV7-3; clone_size: .; j_call: TRBJ1-5; cdr3_nt: TGTGCCAGCAGCTTAAAGGACAGGTTGCCGACAGGGACCAATCAGCCCCAGCATTTT; cdr3_aa: CASSLKDRLPTGTNQPQHF
d_call: TRBD1; v_call: TRBV18; clone_size: .; j_call: TRBJ2-7; cdr3_nt: TGTGCCAGCTCACCGGGACAGGCATCCTACGAGCAGTACTTC; cdr3_aa: CASSPGQASYEQYF
d_call: TRBD2; v_call: TRBV10-1; clone_size: .; j_call: TRBJ2-7; cdr3_nt: TGCGCCAGCGGGACTAGCGGGAGGGCCCTCCCCTACGAGCAGTACTTC; cdr3_aa: CASGTSGRALPYEQYF
d_call: .; v_call: TRBV9; clone_size: .; j_call: TRBJ1-2; cdr3_nt: TGTGCCAGCAGCGGAACTAACTATGGCTACACCTTC; cdr3_aa: CASSGTNYGYTF
d_call: TRBD1; v_call: TRBV7-9; clone_size: .; j_call: TRBJ2-7; cdr3_nt: TGTGCCAGCAGCCAGACAGGGTACGAGCAGTACTTC; cdr3_aa: CASSQTGYEQYF
d_call: TRBD2; v_call: TRBV2; clone_size: .; j_call: TRBJ2-7; cdr3_nt: TGTGCCAGCAGTGAAGCGGCGGGACTAGCCTCCTACGAGCAGTACTTC; cdr3_aa: CASSEAAGLASYEQYF
d_call: .; v_call: TRBV7-2; clone_size: .; j_call: TRBJ2-7; cdr3_nt: TGTGCCAGCAGCTTAGAAGGACAGCGCTCCTACGAGCAGTACTTC; cdr3_aa: CASSLEGQRSYEQYF
d_call: TRBD2; v_call: TRBV4-2; clone_size: .; j_call: TRBJ2-7; cdr3_nt: TGTGCCAGCAGCCAAGATGGTCTAGCGGGATACTACGAGCAGTACTTC; cdr3_aa: CASSQDGLAGYYEQYF
d_call: TRBD1; v_call: TRBV28; clone_size: once; j_call: TRBJ2-7; cdr3_nt: TGTGCCAGCAGCTCTATTTTTGCCAGGGGGCTATTTTACGAGCAGTACTTC; cdr3_aa: CASSSIFARGLFYEQYF
d_call: TRBD2; v_call: TRBV13; clone_size: few; j_call: TRBJ2-7; cdr3_nt: TGTGCCAGCAGCCCCGGGGGACTAGCTGTCTACGAGCAGTACTTC; cdr3_aa: CASSPGGLAVYEQYF
d_call: TRBD2; v_call: TRBV9; clone_size: once; j_call: TRBJ2-7; cdr3_nt: TGTGCCAGCAGCGAGGGTCTAGCGGGAGGCGGCTACGAGCAGTACTTC; cdr3_aa: CASSEGLAGGGYEQYF
d_call: .; v_call: TRBV6-5; clone_size: .; j_call: TRBJ1-3; cdr3_nt: TGTGCCAGCAGTTACTCCGGGGACTCTGGAAACACCATATATTTT; cdr3_aa: CASSYSGDSGNTIYF
d_call: .; v_call: TRBV7-3; clone_size: .; j_call: TRBJ1-1; cdr3_nt: TGTGCCAGCAGCTCTCGACAGTTAACTGAAGCTTTCTTT; cdr3_aa: CASSSRQLTEAFF
d_call: .; v_call: TRBV19; clone_size: .; j_call: TRBJ1-5; cdr3_nt: TGTGCCAGTAGTATTTCAGGGGCAACTCAGCCCCAGCATTTT; cdr3_aa: CASSISGATQPQHF
d_call: TRBD2; v_call: TRBV15; clone_size: .; j_call: TRBJ2-1; cdr3_nt: TGTGCCACCAGGTTCGGACTAGCGGGAAGGAATGAGCAGTTCTTC; cdr3_aa: CATRFGLAGRNEQFF
d_call: .; v_call: TRBV7-2; clone_size: .; j_call: TRBJ1-1; cdr3_nt: TGTGCCAGCAGCTTGGGTACTGAAGCTTTCTTT; cdr3_aa: CASSLGTEAFF
d_call: .; v_call: TRBV4-1; clone_size: .; j_call: TRBJ1-1; cdr3_nt: TGCGCCAGCAGCCCCGAAGGGGTGAGGAGGACTGAAGCTTTCTTT; cdr3_aa: CASSPEGVRRTEAFF
d_call: .; v_call: TRBV6-1; clone_size: .; j_call: TRBJ1-1; cdr3_nt: TGTGCCAGCAGTCGTACGTCGGACACTGAAGCTTTCTTT; cdr3_aa: CASSRTSDTEAFF
d_call: .; v_call: TRBV5-1; clone_size: once; j_call: TRBJ2-7; cdr3_nt: TGCGCCAGCAGCCCGGGCGGCAGCCGGAACTACGAGCAGTACTTC; cdr3_aa: CASSPGGSRNYEQYF
d_call: TRBD1; v_call: TRBV4-1; clone_size: .; j_call: TRBJ2-5; cdr3_nt: TGCGCCAGCAGCTTCCGACAGGGTGAGCCCACGGTGGAGACCCAGTACTTC; cdr3_aa: CASSFRQGEPTVETQYF
d_call: .; v_call: TRBV27; clone_size: .; j_call: TRBJ2-5; cdr3_nt: TGTGCCAGCAGTTTGAACTACCAAGAGACCCAGTACTTC; cdr3_aa: CASSLNYQETQYF
d_call: .; v_call: TRBV7-8; clone_size: .; j_call: TRBJ2-7; cdr3_nt: TGTGCCAGCAGCTCCGCGAGGGCCTACGAGCAGTACTTC; cdr3_aa: CASSSARAYEQYF
d_call: TRBD1; v_call: TRBV5-6; clone_size: .; j_call: TRBJ2-7; cdr3_nt: TGTGCCAGCAGCCAGACAGGGTTAAGCTACGAGCAGTACTTC; cdr3_aa: CASSQTGLSYEQYF
d_call: .; v_call: TRBV11-2; clone_size: .; j_call: TRBJ2-7; cdr3_nt: TGTGCCAGCAGCTTAGTTGGGGTAGGATCCTACGAGCAGTACTTC; cdr3_aa: CASSLVGVGSYEQYF
d_call: .; v_call: TRBV6-4; clone_size: few; j_call: TRBJ1-1; cdr3_nt: TGTGCCAGCAGTGATATGCGGGGCTGTGCCACTGAAGCTTTCTTT; cdr3_aa: CASSDMRGCATEAFF
d_call: .; v_call: TRBV27; clone_size: .; j_call: TRBJ2-7; cdr3_nt: TGTGCCAGCAGTCCCTCTCGGACTTACACCTACGAGCAGTACTTC; cdr3_aa: CASSPSRTYTYEQYF
d_call: .; v_call: TRBV5-1; clone_size: .; j_call: TRBJ1-6; cdr3_nt: TGCGCCAGCAGCTTTTTAGAGGGGAATAATTCACCCCTCCACTTT; cdr3_aa: CASSFLEGNNSPLHF
d_call: TRBD2; v_call: TRBV28; clone_size: .; j_call: TRBJ2-7; cdr3_nt: TGTGCCAGCAGACACGTGACTAGCGGGAGTGACGAGCAGTACTTC; cdr3_aa: CASRHVTSGSDEQYF
d_call: TRBD1; v_call: TRBV9; clone_size: .; j_call: TRBJ1-2; cdr3_nt: TGTGCCAGCAGCCCCGGGACAGCAGTCTATGGCTACACCTTC; cdr3_aa: CASSPGTAVYGYTF
d_call: TRBD2; v_call: TRBV27; clone_size: .; j_call: TRBJ2-7; cdr3_nt: TGTGCCAGCAGTTTTAGCGGGAGGGCCTACGAGCAGTACTTC; cdr3_aa: CASSFSGRAYEQYF
d_call: TRBD1; v_call: TRBV5-1; clone_size: .; j_call: TRBJ2-7; cdr3_nt: TGCGCCAGCAGTTTCCATGGCGGGACAGGGGGGTCCGAGCAGTACTTC; cdr3_aa: CASSFHGGTGGSEQYF
d_call: .; v_call: TRBV7-9; clone_size: .; j_call: TRBJ1-3; cdr3_nt: TGTGCCAGCAGCCAGACCGGTCCTTCTGGAAACACCATATATTTT; cdr3_aa: CASSQTGPSGNTIYF
d_call: TRBD2; v_call: TRBV7-8; clone_size: few; j_call: TRBJ2-7; cdr3_nt: TGTGCCAGCAGCTTAGAAGCGGGAGGATACTACGAGCAGTACTTC; cdr3_aa: CASSLEAGGYYEQYF
d_call: TRBD2; v_call: TRBV15; clone_size: .; j_call: TRBJ2-7; cdr3_nt: TGTGCCACCAGCAGAGAGGGTAGCGGGTGGGCCTACGAGCAGTACTTC; cdr3_aa: CATSREGSGWAYEQYF
d_call: .; v_call: TRBV12-2; clone_size: .; j_call: TRBJ2-1; cdr3_nt: TGTGCAAGTCGCCGGGCCCCGAATGAGCAGTTCTTC; cdr3_aa: CASRRAPNEQFF